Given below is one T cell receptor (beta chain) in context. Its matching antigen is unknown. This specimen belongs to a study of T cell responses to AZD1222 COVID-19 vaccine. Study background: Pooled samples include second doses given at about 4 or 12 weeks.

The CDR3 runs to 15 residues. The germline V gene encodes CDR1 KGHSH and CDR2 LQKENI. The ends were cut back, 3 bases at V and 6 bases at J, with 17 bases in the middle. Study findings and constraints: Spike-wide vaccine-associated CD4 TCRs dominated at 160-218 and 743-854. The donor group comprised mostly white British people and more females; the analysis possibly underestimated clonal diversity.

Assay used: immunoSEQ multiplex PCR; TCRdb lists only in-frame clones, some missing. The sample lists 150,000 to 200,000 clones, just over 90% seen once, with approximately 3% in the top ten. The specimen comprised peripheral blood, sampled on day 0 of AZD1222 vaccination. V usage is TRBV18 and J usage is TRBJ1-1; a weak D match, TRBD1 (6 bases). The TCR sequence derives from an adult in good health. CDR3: CASSPTGGGDAEAFF. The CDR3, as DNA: TGTGCCAGCTCACCCACCGGAGGGGGAGACGCTGAAGCTTTCTTT. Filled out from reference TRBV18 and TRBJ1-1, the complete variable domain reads NAGVMQNPRHLVRRRGQEARLRCSPMKGHSHVYWYRQLPEEGLKFMVYLQKENIIDESGMPKERFSAEFPKEGPSILRIQQVVRGDSAAYFCASSPTGGGDAEAFFGQGTRLTVV.